Presented here are 28 T cell receptor beta chains from one specimen sequenced in a study of T cell clonality in common variable immunodeficiency. Data came from immunoSEQ multiplex PCR; TCRdb stores just in-frame clones and leaves some out. The specimen gives about 81,000 clones without singletons; the ten biggest hold about 0.8%. The specimen was peripheral blood mononuclear cells. These receptors were obtained from a person aged 18 to 70 in good health.

This clone was counted many times. The read halts 3 residues ahead of the CDR3 end, with the missing end drawn from the germline J gene. This chain uses TRBV30 with TRBJ1-3; D perhaps matches TRBD1 (6 bases). CDR3 length: 15 residues. The V and J ends lost 0 bases and 0 bases respectively, with 9 bases between them. The germline gives CDR1 GTSNPN, CDR2 SVGIG (reference sequence). The CDR3 bases that were read are TGTGCCTGGAGTGTACGAGGGGGCTCTGGAAACACC. Encoded protein: CAWSVRGGSGNT. The whole CDR3 region reads CAWSVRGGSGNTIYF.

This clone was detected ten times or more. From the germline J gene comes the end of the CDR3, since the read stops 3 residues before it. The gene calls are TRBV7-2 and TRBJ2-7; the match to TRBD2 covers 8 bases. The CDR3 extends over 14 amino acids. Trimming cost V 5 bases and J 3 bases; bases outside gene matches: 6. Germline V gives CDR1 SGHTA, CDR2 FQGNSA. CDR3 region: CASSVTSGDYEQYF. Incomplete CDR3 DNA: TGTGCCAGCAGCGTAACTAGCGGCGACTACGAG.

At least ten counts were recorded for this clone. The CDR3 goes on 3 residues after the read ends, and that part is filled in from the germline J gene. The chain recombines TRBV7-8 with TRBJ1-5; 8 nucleotides agree with TRBD1. The CDR3 contains 15 residues. Looked up from germline, CDR1 is SGHVS and CDR2 is FQNEAQ. V gave up 5 bases and J gave up 6 bases; unmatched junction bases: 9. The CDR3 sequence is CASSDGQGIVQPQHF. Incomplete CDR3 DNA: TGTGCCAGCAGCGATGGACAGGGAATTGTTCAGCCC.

This clone has at least ten counts. The CDR3 here is CASGLGDSPSEQYF. Incomplete CDR3 DNA: TGTGCTAGTGGTTTGGGGGACAGCCCGAGCGAG. The rearrangement uses TRBV12-5 and TRBJ2-7, with 7 bases lining up with TRBD1. The read comes to an end 3 residues before the CDR3 does, leaving the germline J gene to fill in the end. The J segment lost 6 bases and the V segment lost 1 base, leaving 6 bases of the junction unmatched. Looked up from germline, CDR1 is LGHNT and CDR2 is FRNRAP. The CDR3 is made up of 14 amino acids.

Ten or more counts support this clone. The read ends 3 residues before the CDR3 terminus; that terminus is restored from the germline J gene. The chain is built from TRBV19 and TRBJ2-5; a possible D gene is TRBD2 (6 bases). Trimming removed 7 bases at V and 7 bases at J, with 22 bases between. CDR1 and CDR2 from the germline V gene are LNHDA and SQIVND (reference sequence). The CDR3 sequence is 15 residues long. The CDR3 bases that were read are TGTGCCAGTAACGGAAAAACGGGAGTGGGGGGGACC. It yields the protein CASNGKTGVGGT. The whole CDR3 is CASNGKTGVGGTQYF.

This clone showed up many times. The read gets to within 3 residues of the CDR3 end, and the germline J gene fills in the rest. V and J are TRBV18 and TRBJ2-5; 8 bases align to TRBD1. This CDR3 spans 17 amino acids. The germline CDR1 and CDR2 sequences are KGHSH and LQKENI. The V gene end was trimmed by 2 bases and the J gene end by 3 bases; junction bases not matched to a gene: 11. The CDR3 reads CASSPLPPGGSEETQYF. The CDR3 bases that were read are TGTGCCAGCTCACCATTGCCCCCAGGGGGCTCCGAAGAGACC.

In this sample, this clone turned up many times. The CDR3 is cut off 3 residues early in the read; its end comes from the germline J gene. The V gene is TRBV18, the J gene TRBJ1-2; 9 bases are shared with TRBD1. Germline CDR1 reads KGHSH; CDR2 reads LQKENI. The ends lost 3 bases at V and 7 bases at J; junction bases unmatched: 6. This CDR3 has 14 amino acids. Partial CDR3 DNA: TGTGCCAGCTCACCGGGACAGGGCACTACTGGC. The encoded protein is CASSPGQGTTG. The whole CDR3 sequence is CASSPGQGTTGYTF.

This clone has ten or more counts. The CDR3 goes on 3 residues after the read ends, and that part is filled in from the germline J gene. The V gene is TRBV10-3, the J gene TRBJ2-1, with D possibly TRBD2 on 7 matching bases. In germline, CDR1 is ENHRY, CDR2 SYGVKD. V was pared by 3 bases and J by 7 bases, with 10 bases between. The CDR3 consists of 13 residues. The CDR3 reads CAISEGGGNEQFF. The DNA read from the CDR3 is TGTGCCATCAGTGAAGGGGGAGGGAATGAG.

This clone was counted ten times or more. Read sequence stops 3 residues before the CDR3 end, and the germline J gene provides the missing end. This chain uses TRBV19 with TRBJ2-3; D may be TRBD2 (5 bases). The V gene lost 7 bases and the J gene lost 5 bases, with 25 bases spanning the gap. From germline, CDR1 is LNHDA and CDR2 SQIVND (reference sequence). The CDR3 has 17 residues. The covered CDR3 bases are TGTGCCAGTACCCCATTCGAGGCGGACTTCAGACGAGATACG. It encodes CASTPFEADFRRDT. The full CDR3 sequence reads CASTPFEADFRRDTQYF.

This clone was seen at least ten times. Read sequence stops 3 residues before the CDR3 end, and the germline J gene provides the missing end. V and J are TRBV12-3 or TRBV12-4 and TRBJ2-5; D possibly corresponds to TRBD1 (7 bases). The germline V and J ends were trimmed by 6 bases and 5 bases, with 16 bases remaining between them. The CDR3 is made up of 14 amino acids. The CDR3 reads CASSPEGAKETQYF. CDR3 DNA (partial): TGTGCCAGCAGCCCGGAGGGGGCAAAGGAGACC.

This clone was found many times. The observed sequence ends 3 residues before the CDR3 terminus, with the missing tail filled in from the germline J gene. This chain links TRBV7-2 with TRBJ2-6; the D is unclear. The CDR3 loop spans 14 amino acids. The germline V gene has CDR1 SGHTA and CDR2 FQGNSA. V was shortened by 3 bases and J by 3 bases, with 6 bases between the two germline ends. CDR3 DNA (partial): TGTGCCAGCAGCTTCTCGCGTGGGGCCAACGTC. It encodes CASSFSRGANV. From start to end, the CDR3 is CASSFSRGANVLTF. Full variable domain (missing parts from reference TRBV7-2 and TRBJ2-6): GAGVSQSPSNKVTEKGKDVELRCDPISGHTALYWYRQSLGQGLEFLIYFQGNSAPDKSGLPSDRFSAERTGGSVSTLTIQRTQQEDSAVYLCASSFSRGANVLTFGAGSRLTVL.

This clone has a count of ten or more. The read gets to within 3 residues of the CDR3 end, and the germline J gene fills in the rest. This chain joins TRBV12-3 or TRBV12-4 and TRBJ2-7; weak D call: TRBD1 (5 bases). V lost 2 bases and J lost 3, with 11 bases in between. The CDR3 loop spans 14 amino acids. The part of the CDR3 DNA that was read is TGTGCCAGCAGTTTACAGGGCTTCTTCTACGAG. The encoded protein is CASSLQGFFYE. The entire CDR3 protein reads CASSLQGFFYEQYF.

Many counts were recorded for this clone. The CDR3 end is not reached by the read, which stops 3 residues before it; the germline J gene fills it in. V gene TRBV19 combines with J gene TRBJ1-5; D remains ambiguous. The V gene lost 0 bases and the J gene lost 2 bases, with 11 bases spanning the gap. The CDR3 covers 16 residues. CDR1 is LNHDA and CDR2 is SQIVND in the germline V gene (reference sequence). This CDR3 is CASSIDAGRGNQPQHF. The sequenced CDR3 bases are TGTGCCAGTAGTATAGACGCGGGAAGGGGCAATCAGCCC.

This clone has a count of ten or more. The CDR3 end is not reached by the read, which stops 3 residues before it; the germline J gene fills it in. This CDR3 is also generated by other DNA sequences in the sample. The chain recombines TRBV5-4 with TRBJ2-5, with 9 positions matching TRBD1. Germline V gives CDR1 SGHNT, CDR2 YYREEE (reference sequence). The CDR3 covers 13 residues. J lost 3 bases, V lost 4 bases, and 1 base had no gene match. CDR3 residues: CASSRDREETQYF. The CDR3 bases that were read are TGTGCCAGCAGCCGGGACAGGGAAGAGACC.

This clone has ten or more counts. Read coverage stops 3 residues before the CDR3 terminus; the germline J gene supplies the remainder. The chain joins TRBV18 to TRBJ2-2; TRBD1 matches at 10 bases. V dropped 5 bases and J dropped 6; count of bases not matched to a gene: 3. CDR3 length equals 14 residues. The germline V gene has CDR1 KGHSH and CDR2 LQKENI. CDR3 residues: CASSSGQGSGELFF. CDR3 bases read: TGTGCCAGCTCATCGGGACAGGGGTCCGGGGAG.

The sample holds many counts of this clone. Mismatch with germline at one junction end may stem from a read error. The missing CDR3 end, 3 residues past where the read stops, is filled in from the germline J gene. This rearrangement joins TRBV4-2 to TRBJ2-1, with 8 bases fitting TRBD2. This CDR3 spans 18 amino acids. Per the germline V gene, CDR1 is LGHNA and CDR2 is YNFKEQ. The CDR3 region is CASSQDGYASGFYNEQFF. CDR3 DNA (partial): TGCGCCAGCAGCCAAGATGGGTATGCTAGCGGGTTCTACAATGAG.

There are many counts of this clone. The read is 3 residues too short to cover the CDR3 end, so that end is filled in from the germline J gene. The J gene is TRBJ2-5, the V gene TRBV5-1, with 8 positions matching TRBD2. The V segment lost 3 bases and the J segment 7 bases; nucleotides outside the gene matches: 8. CDR1 and CDR2 from the germline V gene are SGHRS and YFSETQ. CDR3 length equals 14 residues. CDR3 bases read: TGCGCCAGCAGCTCAAGACTAGCGACGGGGACC. Encoded protein: CASSSRLATGT. The entire CDR3 protein reads CASSSRLATGTQYF.

This clone was picked up many times. The read ends 3 residues early relative to the CDR3; the germline J gene fills the gap. V gene TRBV12-3 or TRBV12-4 combines with J gene TRBJ2-3; 12 nucleotides agree with TRBD2. This CDR3 spans 17 amino acids. J gave up 0 bases and V 3 bases, and 4 bases lay outside the gene matches. The CDR3: CASSFRTSGVSTDTQYF. The sequenced part of the CDR3 DNA is TGTGCCAGCAGTTTCCGGACTAGCGGGGTTAGCACAGATACG.

This clone was seen at least ten times. The missing CDR3 end, 3 residues past where the read stops, is filled in from the germline J gene. V is TRBV10-3 and J is TRBJ2-1; 8 nucleotides align to TRBD1. CDR1 is ENHRY, CDR2 SYGVKD, per germline. V lost 6 bases to trimming and J lost 9 bases; unmatched junction nucleotides: 16. The CDR3 consists of 16 residues. The CDR3 reads CAIRTDRGPAMGEQFF. The DNA read from the CDR3 is TGTGCCATCAGAACCGACAGGGGCCCAGCAATGGGTGAG.

This clone was counted ten times or more. An end of the junction differs from the germline gene, which may be a read error. The CDR3 end is not reached by the read, which stops 3 residues before it; the germline J gene fills it in. J is TRBJ2-4 and V is TRBV4-2; TRBD2 matches 7 bases. In germline, CDR1 is LGHNA, CDR2 YNFKEQ. This CDR3 has 16 residues. Incomplete CDR3 DNA: TGCGCCAGCAGCCAAGATTGGGGGGGGGCCAAAAACATT. It translates to CASSQDWGGAKNI. The whole CDR3 is CASSQDWGGAKNIQYF.

This clone has ten or more counts. The DNA ends 3 residues before the CDR3 does, and the rest of the CDR3 is filled in from the germline J gene. The rearrangement links TRBV7-8 to TRBJ2-1; D may be TRBD1 (6 bases). V gave up 1 base and J gave up 6 bases, with 13 bases separating them. The CDR3 has 15 residues. Germline V CDR1 and CDR2: SGHVS, FQNEAQ. This CDR3 reads CASSLEGTWGNEQFF. CDR3 DNA, as far as it was read: TGTGCCAGCAGCTTAGAAGGGACATGGGGCAATGAG. The full variable domain, in which reference TRBV7-8 and TRBJ2-1 provide the parts outside the CDR3, is GAGVSQSPRYKVAKRGQDVALRCDPISGHVSLFWYQQALGQGPEFLTYFQNEAQLDKSGLPSDRFFAERPEGSVSTLKIQRTQQEDSAVYLCASSLEGTWGNEQFFGPGTRLTVL.

This clone was detected ten times or more. The CDR3 extends 3 residues past the end of the read, so its final part is completed from the germline J gene. The rearrangement joins TRBV5-1 to TRBJ2-7; weak D call: TRBD2 (6 bases). Germline V CDR1 and CDR2: SGHRS, YFSETQ. The CDR3 consists of 13 residues. The ends were cut back, 3 bases at V and 3 bases at J, with 10 bases in the middle. The chain's CDR3 is CASSSLADYEQYF. The sequenced CDR3 bases are TGCGCCAGCAGCTCACTAGCAGACTACGAG.

This clone has a count of ten or more. The read is 3 residues too short to cover the CDR3 end, so that end is filled in from the germline J gene. The chain has TRBV12-5 and TRBJ2-5, with 7 positions matching TRBD1. This CDR3 region has 19 residues. V trimming: 0 bases; J trimming: 5 bases; junction bases outside the gene matches: 18. Germline V lookup: CDR1 LGHNT, CDR2 FRNRAP. The chain's CDR3 is CASGLVWERTGGGRETQYF. The part of the CDR3 DNA that was read is TGTGCTAGTGGTTTGGTATGGGAGCGGACAGGAGGCGGAAGGGAGACC.

The table lists this clone with many counts. The read terminates 3 residues before the CDR3 end, so the remaining end is supplied by the germline J gene. The chain recombines TRBV12-3 or TRBV12-4 with TRBJ2-7, with 8 bases identical to TRBD1. J was trimmed by 4 bases and V by 3 bases; bases with no gene match: 8. The CDR3 has 15 residues. CDR3 region: CASSFGAGGAYEQYF. CDR3 DNA (partial): TGTGCCAGCAGTTTCGGGGCAGGGGGCGCGTACGAG.

The sample holds many counts of this clone. The read ends 3 residues early relative to the CDR3; the germline J gene fills the gap. This chain connects TRBV12-5 to TRBJ2-3, with D tentatively TRBD1 (5 bases). V was shortened by 5 bases and J by 1 base, with 10 bases between the two germline ends. Germline V CDR1 and CDR2: LGHNT, FRNRAP. The CDR3 extends over 14 amino acids. The part of the CDR3 DNA that was read is TGTGCTAGTGGTCTACAAGGGGGCACAGATACG. This codes for CASGLQGGTDT. The whole CDR3 region reads CASGLQGGTDTQYF.

With regard to this clone: The read stops 3 residues short of the end of the CDR3; the missing end is completed from the germline J gene. The chain links TRBV19 to TRBJ1-5; TRBD1 matches at 10 bases. With 7 bases clipped from V and 6 bases from J, the junction kept 9 bases outside the gene matches. The CDR3 runs 15 residues. The germline gives CDR1 LNHDA, CDR2 SQIVND (reference sequence). The sequenced part of the CDR3 DNA is TGTGCCAGTACCCCCTCGACAGGGGGCGGTCAGCCC. It encodes CASTPSTGGGQP. The CDR3 reads in full as CASTPSTGGGQPQHF. Complete variable domain (other parts from reference TRBV19 and TRBJ1-5): DGGITQSPKYLFRKEGQNVTLSCEQNLNHDAMYWYRQDPGQGLRLIYYSQIVNDFQKGDIAEGYSVSREKKESFPLTVTSAQKNPTAFYLCASTPSTGGGQPQHFGDGTRLSIL.

This clone showed up many times. The CDR3 is cut off 3 residues early in the read; its end comes from the germline J gene. This sequence joins TRBV12-3 or TRBV12-4 and TRBJ2-1, with 8 positions matching TRBD2. The CDR3 extends over 16 amino acids. J lost 8 bases, V lost 4 bases, and 13 bases had no gene match. The CDR3 bases that were read are TGTGCCAGCAGTTGGCAAGCTAGCGGGTGGGGGGATGAG. Its translation: CASSWQASGWGDE. The entire CDR3 is CASSWQASGWGDEQFF.

This clone was found many times. The sequenced fragment ends 3 residues before the CDR3 boundary, so the rest is inferred from the germline J gene. The chain carries TRBV4-1 and TRBJ2-1, with D possibly matching TRBD2 (6 bases). The CDR3 totals 15 residues. The germline V and J ends were trimmed by 0 bases and 1 base, with 7 bases remaining between them. CDR1 MGHRA and CDR2 YSYEKL come from the germline V gene. The CDR3 loop reads CASSQDSGSYNEQFF. CDR3 DNA, as far as it was read: TGCGCCAGCAGCCAAGATAGCGGTTCCTACAATGAG.